Given below is one TCR beta chain in context. Its antigen is currently unknown. The data were obtained in a study of beta chain features in type 1 diabetes. Sequenced material consisted of expressed TCRB transcripts (all of the isolated RNA was reverse transcribed). Clones were sequenced by immunoSEQ multiplex PCR, and TCRdb holds only the in-frame ones, with some missing. The table lists a few hundred thousand clones, over 13% of them singletons. General observations from the study: Healthy donors had naive, central memory and Treg TCRB repertoires that appeared less similar than those seen among patients.

V shed 5 bases and J shed 0 bases, with 19 bases lying between them. CDR3 size: 17 residues. The V gene's germline CDR1 is LNHDA and CDR2 SQIVND (reference sequence). The clonotype originates from a woman under 30 in good health. Sequences were obtained from naive CD4+ T cells from blood. The genes are TRBV19 and TRBJ1-1, with D maybe TRBD1 (5 bases). CDR3 sequence: CASSSRPGVVLNTEAFF. Written as DNA, the CDR3 is TGTGCCAGTAGTTCTCGGCCGGGGGTGGTCTTGAACACTGAAGCTTTCTTT.